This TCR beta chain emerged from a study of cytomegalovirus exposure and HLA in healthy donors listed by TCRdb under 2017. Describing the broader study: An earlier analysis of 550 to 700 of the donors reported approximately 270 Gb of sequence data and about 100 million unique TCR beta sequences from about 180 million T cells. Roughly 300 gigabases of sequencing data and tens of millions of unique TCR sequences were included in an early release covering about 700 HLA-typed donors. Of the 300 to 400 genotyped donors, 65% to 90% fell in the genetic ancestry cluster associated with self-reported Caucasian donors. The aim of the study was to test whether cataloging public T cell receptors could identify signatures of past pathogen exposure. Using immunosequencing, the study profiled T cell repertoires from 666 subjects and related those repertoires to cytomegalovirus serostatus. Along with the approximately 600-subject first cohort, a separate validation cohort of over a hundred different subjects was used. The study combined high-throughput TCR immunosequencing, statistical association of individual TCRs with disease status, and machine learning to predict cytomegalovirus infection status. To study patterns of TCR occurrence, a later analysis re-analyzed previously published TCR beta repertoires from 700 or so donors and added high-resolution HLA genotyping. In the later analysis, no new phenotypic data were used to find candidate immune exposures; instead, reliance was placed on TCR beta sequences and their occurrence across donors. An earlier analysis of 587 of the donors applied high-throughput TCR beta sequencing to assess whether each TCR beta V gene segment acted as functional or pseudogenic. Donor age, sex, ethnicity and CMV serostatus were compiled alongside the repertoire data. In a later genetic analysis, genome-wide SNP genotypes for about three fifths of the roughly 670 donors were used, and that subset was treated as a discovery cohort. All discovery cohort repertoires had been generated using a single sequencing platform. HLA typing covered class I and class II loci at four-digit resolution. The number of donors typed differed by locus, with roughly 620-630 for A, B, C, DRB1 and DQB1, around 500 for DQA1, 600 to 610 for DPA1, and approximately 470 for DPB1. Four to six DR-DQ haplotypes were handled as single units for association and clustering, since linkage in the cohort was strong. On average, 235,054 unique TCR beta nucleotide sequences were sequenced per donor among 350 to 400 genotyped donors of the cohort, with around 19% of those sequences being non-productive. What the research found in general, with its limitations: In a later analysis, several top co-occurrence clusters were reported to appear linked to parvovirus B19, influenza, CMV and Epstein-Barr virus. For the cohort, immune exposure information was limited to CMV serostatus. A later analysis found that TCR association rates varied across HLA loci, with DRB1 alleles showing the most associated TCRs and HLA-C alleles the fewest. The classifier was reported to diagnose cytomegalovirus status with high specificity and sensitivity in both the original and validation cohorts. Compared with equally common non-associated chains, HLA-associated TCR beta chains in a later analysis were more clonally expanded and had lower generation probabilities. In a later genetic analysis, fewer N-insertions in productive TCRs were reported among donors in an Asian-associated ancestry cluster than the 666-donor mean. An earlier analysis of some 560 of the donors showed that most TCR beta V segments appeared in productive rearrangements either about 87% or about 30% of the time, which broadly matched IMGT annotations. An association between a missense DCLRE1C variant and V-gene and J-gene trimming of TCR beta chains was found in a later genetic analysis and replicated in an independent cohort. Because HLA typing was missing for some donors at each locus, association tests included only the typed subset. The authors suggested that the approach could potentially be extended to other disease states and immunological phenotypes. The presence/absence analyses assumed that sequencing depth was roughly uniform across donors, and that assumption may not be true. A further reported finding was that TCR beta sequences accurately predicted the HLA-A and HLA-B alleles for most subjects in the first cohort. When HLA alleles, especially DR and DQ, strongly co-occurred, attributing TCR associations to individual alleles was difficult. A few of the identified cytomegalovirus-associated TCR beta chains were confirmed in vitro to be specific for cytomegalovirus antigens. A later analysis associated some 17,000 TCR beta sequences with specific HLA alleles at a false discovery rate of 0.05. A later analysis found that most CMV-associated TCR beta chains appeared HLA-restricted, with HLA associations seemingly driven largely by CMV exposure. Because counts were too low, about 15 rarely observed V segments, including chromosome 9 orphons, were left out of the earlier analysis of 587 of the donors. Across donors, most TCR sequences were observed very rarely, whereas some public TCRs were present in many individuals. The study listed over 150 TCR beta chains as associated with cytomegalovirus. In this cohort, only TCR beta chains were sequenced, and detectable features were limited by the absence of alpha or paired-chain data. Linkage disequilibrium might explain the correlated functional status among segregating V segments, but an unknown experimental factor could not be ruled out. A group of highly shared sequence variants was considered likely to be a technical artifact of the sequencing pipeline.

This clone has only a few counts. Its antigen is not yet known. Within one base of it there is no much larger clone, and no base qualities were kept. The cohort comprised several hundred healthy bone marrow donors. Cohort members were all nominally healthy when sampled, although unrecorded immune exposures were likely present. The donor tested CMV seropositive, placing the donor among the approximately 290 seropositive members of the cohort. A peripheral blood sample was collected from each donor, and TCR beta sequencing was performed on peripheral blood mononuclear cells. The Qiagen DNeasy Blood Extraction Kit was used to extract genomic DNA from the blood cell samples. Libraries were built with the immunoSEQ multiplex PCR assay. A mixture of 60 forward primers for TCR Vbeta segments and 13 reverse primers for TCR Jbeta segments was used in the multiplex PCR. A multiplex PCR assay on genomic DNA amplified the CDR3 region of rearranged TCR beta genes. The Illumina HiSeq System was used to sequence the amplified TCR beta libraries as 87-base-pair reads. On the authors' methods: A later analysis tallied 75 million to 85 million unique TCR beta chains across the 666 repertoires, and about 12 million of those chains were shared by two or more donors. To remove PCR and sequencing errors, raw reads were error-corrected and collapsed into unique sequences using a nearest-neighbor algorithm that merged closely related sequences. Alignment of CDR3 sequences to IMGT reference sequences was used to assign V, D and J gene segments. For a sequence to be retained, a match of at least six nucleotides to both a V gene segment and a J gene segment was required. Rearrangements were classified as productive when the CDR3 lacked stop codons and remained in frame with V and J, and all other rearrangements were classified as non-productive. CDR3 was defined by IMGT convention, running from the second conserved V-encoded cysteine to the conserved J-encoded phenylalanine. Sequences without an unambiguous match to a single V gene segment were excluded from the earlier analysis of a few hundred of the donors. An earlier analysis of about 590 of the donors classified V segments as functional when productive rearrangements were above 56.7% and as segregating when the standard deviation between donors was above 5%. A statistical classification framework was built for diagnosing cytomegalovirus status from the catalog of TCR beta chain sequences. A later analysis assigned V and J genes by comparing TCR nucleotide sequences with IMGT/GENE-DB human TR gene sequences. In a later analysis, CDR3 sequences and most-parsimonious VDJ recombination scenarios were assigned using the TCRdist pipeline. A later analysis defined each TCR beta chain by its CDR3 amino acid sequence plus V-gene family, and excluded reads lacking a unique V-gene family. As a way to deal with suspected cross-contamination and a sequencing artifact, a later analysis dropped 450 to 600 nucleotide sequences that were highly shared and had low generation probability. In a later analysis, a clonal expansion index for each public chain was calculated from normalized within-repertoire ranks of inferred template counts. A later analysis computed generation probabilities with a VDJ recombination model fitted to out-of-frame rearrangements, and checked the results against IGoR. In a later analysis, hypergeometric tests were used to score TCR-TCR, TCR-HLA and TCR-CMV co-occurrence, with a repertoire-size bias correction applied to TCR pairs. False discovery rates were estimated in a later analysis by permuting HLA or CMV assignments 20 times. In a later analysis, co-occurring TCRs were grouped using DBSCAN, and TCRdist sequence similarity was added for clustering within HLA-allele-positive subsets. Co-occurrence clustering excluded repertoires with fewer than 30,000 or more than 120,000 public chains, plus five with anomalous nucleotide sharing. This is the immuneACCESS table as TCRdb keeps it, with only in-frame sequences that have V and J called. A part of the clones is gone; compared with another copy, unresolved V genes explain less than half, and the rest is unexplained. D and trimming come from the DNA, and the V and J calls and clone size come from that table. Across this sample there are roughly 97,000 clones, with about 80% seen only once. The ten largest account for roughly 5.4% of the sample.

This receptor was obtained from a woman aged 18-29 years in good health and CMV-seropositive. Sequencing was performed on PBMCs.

The DNA is TGTGCCAGCAGCTTGGGCCCCGGGCAGCCCCAGCATTTT. This sequence encodes CASSLGPGQPQHF. Here the chain combines TRBV5-4 and TRBJ1-5; the D gene identity is not certain. Relative to germline, V is 0 bases shorter and J is 7 bases shorter, with 8 bases between their ends. From the cysteine through the phenylalanine, the CDR3 covers 13 amino acids. Only the CDR3 DNA stays, 39 bases, in frame from base 1. CDR1 and CDR2 are read off the germline V gene (reference sequence) as SGHNT and YYREEE.